This TCR beta chain comes out of a study of neurological immune-mediated disorders. This CDR3 comprises 19 residues. Germline CDR1 and CDR2: SGHRS and YFSETQ. V gave up 1 base and J gave up 5 bases; unmatched junction bases: 8. There are many counts of this clonotype. There were approximately 1.1 million CD4+ or CD8+ T cells used in the sorted libraries. A single record per CDR3 protein comes from TCRdb applying MiXCR to the 5' RACE reads. The table records approximately 41,000 distinct CDR3 sequences, 14% of them present only once. The chain employs TRBV5-1 and TRBJ2-2; 16 nucleotides align to TRBD2. The sample taken for sequencing was CD4+ T cells from blood. This clonotype was obtained from a woman in her sixties with HTLV-1-associated myelopathy (HAM/TSP). CDR3 DNA: TGCGCCAGCAGCTTGAGGGGACTAGCGGGGGGGCGACGAACCGGGGAGCTGTTTTTT. Amino acid sequence: CASSLRGLAGGRRTGELFF.